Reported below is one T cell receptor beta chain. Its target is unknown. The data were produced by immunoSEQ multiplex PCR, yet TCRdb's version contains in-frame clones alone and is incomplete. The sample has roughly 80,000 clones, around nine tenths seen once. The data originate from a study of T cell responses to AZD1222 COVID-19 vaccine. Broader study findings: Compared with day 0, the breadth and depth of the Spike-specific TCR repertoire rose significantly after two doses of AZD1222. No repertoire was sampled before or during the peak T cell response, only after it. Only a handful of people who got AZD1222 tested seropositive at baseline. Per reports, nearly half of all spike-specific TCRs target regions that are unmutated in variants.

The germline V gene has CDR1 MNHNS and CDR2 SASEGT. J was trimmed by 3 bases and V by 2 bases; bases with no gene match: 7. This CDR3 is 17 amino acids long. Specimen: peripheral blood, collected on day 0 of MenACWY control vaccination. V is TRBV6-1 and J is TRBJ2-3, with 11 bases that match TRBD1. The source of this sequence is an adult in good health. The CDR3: CASSELVGDRGTDTQYF. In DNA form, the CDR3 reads TGTGCCAGCAGTGAATTAGTTGGGGACAGGGGGACAGATACGCAGTATTTT.